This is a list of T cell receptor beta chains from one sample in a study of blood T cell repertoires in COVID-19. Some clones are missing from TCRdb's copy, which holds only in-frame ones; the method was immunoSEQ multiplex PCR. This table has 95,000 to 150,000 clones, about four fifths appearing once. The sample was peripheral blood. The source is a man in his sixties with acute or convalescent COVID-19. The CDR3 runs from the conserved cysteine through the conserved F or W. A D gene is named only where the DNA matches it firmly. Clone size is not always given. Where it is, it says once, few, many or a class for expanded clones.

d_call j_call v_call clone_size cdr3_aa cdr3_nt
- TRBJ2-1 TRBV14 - CASSQVARALSYNEQFF TGTGCCAGCAGCCAAGTCGCCAGGGCCTTGTCCTACAATGAGCAGTTCTTC
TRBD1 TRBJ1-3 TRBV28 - CASGDSLSGNTIYF TGTGCCAGCGGGGACAGTCTCTCTGGAAACACCATATATTTT
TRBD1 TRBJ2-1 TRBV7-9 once CASSFSGRGNEQFF TGTGCCAGCAGCTTCAGTGGCAGGGGGAATGAGCAGTTCTTC
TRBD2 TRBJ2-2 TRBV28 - CASSPLGLAPGELFF TGTGCCAGCAGTCCCTTGGGACTAGCCCCCGGGGAGCTGTTTTTT
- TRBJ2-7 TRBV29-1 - CSGLGDSYEQYF TGCAGCGGCCTGGGCGACTCCTACGAGCAGTACTTC
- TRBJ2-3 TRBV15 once CATSRRGSGGPPLTDTQYF TGTGCCACCAGCAGGAGGGGTAGCGGAGGGCCCCCGCTCACAGATACGCAGTATTTT
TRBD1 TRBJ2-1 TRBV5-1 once CASSSGQGVYNEQFF TGCGCCAGCAGCTCGGGACAGGGGGTATACAATGAGCAGTTCTTC
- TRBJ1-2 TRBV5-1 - CASSADGTNYGYTF TGCGCCAGCAGCGCGGACGGGACTAACTATGGCTACACCTTC
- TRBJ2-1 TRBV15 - CATSRLQGIAVNEQFF TGTGCCACCAGCAGACTACAGGGGATAGCGGTCAATGAGCAGTTCTTC
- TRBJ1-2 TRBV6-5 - CASSPQGRFGYGYTF TGTGCCAGCAGTCCCCAGGGCAGGTTCGGCTATGGCTACACCTTC
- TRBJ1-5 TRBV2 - CASSRFPGEQPQHF TGTGCCAGCAGCCGTTTCCCAGGGGAGCAGCCCCAGCATTTT
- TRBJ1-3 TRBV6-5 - CASSLTGFHTIYF TGTGCCAGCAGCCTAACAGGGTTCCACACCATATATTTT
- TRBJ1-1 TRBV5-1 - CASSPRRGRVGTEAFF TGCGCCAGCAGCCCTCGGCGGGGGAGGGTCGGCACTGAAGCTTTCTTT
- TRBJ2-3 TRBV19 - CASSITSFTDTQYF TGTGCCAGTAGTATAACTAGTTTCACAGATACGCAGTATTTT
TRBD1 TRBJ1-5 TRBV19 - CATTGQNNQPQHF TGTGCCACCACGGGACAGAACAATCAGCCCCAGCATTTT
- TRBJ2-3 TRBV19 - CASSPAGTPSTDTQYF TGTGCCAGTAGTCCCGCGGGGACGCCCAGCACAGATACGCAGTATTTT
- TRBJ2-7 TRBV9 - CASSVVCSAKETYF TGTGCCAGCAGCGTAGTGTGTTCGGCCAAGGAGACCTACTTC
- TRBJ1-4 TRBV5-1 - CASSLSPSGGAEKLFF TGCGCCAGCAGCTTGAGCCCCAGTGGGGGGGCGGAAAAACTGTTTTTT
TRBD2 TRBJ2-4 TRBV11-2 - CASSIPSGSRDKNIQYF TGTGCCAGCAGCATCCCTAGCGGGAGTAGGGACAAAAACATTCAGTACTTC
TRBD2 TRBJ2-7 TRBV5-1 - CASSLVASGRAPYEQYF TGCGCCAGCAGCTTGGTGGCTAGCGGGAGGGCCCCCTACGAGCAGTACTTC
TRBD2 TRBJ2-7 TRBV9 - CASSPGTSGGYEQYF TGTGCCAGCAGCCCCGGGACTAGCGGGGGATACGAGCAGTACTTC
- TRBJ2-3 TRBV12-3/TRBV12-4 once CASSVFSDTQYF TGTGCCAGCAGCGTCTTTTCAGATACGCAGTATTTT
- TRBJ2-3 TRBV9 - CASSAELRGTGGTDTQYF TGTGCCAGCAGCGCAGAGCTCCGCGGGACTGGGGGCACAGATACGCAGTATTTT
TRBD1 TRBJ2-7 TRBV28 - CASSRDRGTGEQYF TGTGCCAGCAGCCGGGACAGGGGGACGGGGGAGCAGTACTTC
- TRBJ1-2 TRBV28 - CASTSVEGIYGYTF TGTGCCAGCACCTCGGTGGAGGGAATCTATGGCTACACCTTC
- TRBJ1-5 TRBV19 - CASSILGQGMHQPQHF TGTGCCAGTAGTATTCTGGGCCAGGGGATGCATCAGCCCCAGCATTTT